One and the same sample provided the 10 T cell receptor beta chains below, sequenced in a study of shared clonotypes between healthy human individuals (dated by TCRdb to between 2020 and 2021). The library relied on the immunoSEQ multiplex PCR assay. The clones in this table, taken by TCRdb from immuneACCESS, are in-frame only. Not every clone is retained; where verified, under half of the shortfall comes from an unresolved V gene, and the cause of the rest is unknown. Within this sample are about 1.1 million clones, with approximately 75% of them counted one time only. Almost 0.9% of the sample belongs to the ten largest clones. Sequencing was carried out using memory CD4+ T cells from PBMCs. What this sample's cell subset or site label stands for: CD45RA-negative fraction. The receptors derive from a man aged 18 to 35 in good health. Some clones in this sample may be carry-over from other donors' samples.

The chain has TRBV18 and TRBJ2-7; 7 bases line up with TRBD2. Germline values: CDR1 KGHSH, CDR2 LQKENI. This CDR3 contains 14 residues. With 3 bases clipped from V and 0 bases from J, the junction kept 2 bases outside the gene matches. CDR3 coding DNA: TGTGCCAGCTCACCCAGCGGGATCTCCTACGAGCAGTACTTC. This sequence encodes CASSPSGISYEQYF.

As regards this clone: Within the sample, other DNA sequences also encode this same CDR3. CDR3 coding DNA: TGTGCCTTAGCGGGGGTCACAGATACGCAGTATTTT. This translates into CALAGVTDTQYF. The rearrangement joins TRBV30 to TRBJ2-3; 9 bases align to TRBD2. Germline V CDR1 and CDR2: GTSNPN, SVGIG (reference sequence). The CDR3 contains 12 residues. With V trimmed by 7 bases and J by 2 bases, 1 base remained unmatched.

The chain is built from TRBV6-6 and TRBJ2-1; TRBD1 matches 9 bases. This CDR3 region has 15 residues. CDR1 is MNHNY and CDR2 is SVGAGI in the germline V gene (reference sequence). With V trimmed by 6 bases and J by 3 bases, 6 bases remained unmatched. CDR3 in amino acids: CASRTGQGNYNEQFF. CDR3 DNA: TGTGCCAGCAGGACCGGACAGGGGAACTACAATGAGCAGTTCTTC.

The chain links TRBV27 to TRBJ1-5; D is ambiguous. V dropped 4 bases and J dropped 6 bases, with 10 bases sitting between them. In germline, CDR1 is MNHEY, CDR2 SMNVEV (reference sequence). The CDR3 has 13 amino acids. The CDR3 loop reads CASSSRTGQPQHF. DNA of the CDR3: TGTGCCAGCAGTTCCCGGACGGGTCAGCCCCAGCATTTT.

The chain combines TRBV18 with TRBJ1-1; D unclear. Trimming cost V 6 bases and J 1 base, with 9 bases left between them. In germline, CDR1 is KGHSH, CDR2 LQKENI. This CDR3 spans 13 amino acids. The CDR3 nucleotides are TGTGCCAGCTCCTCCGAGTCGAACACTGAAGCTTTCTTT. The encoded protein is CASSSESNTEAFF. Full variable domain (outside the CDR3, taken from reference TRBV18 and TRBJ1-1): NAGVMQNPRHLVRRRGQEARLRCSPMKGHSHVYWYRQLPEEGLKFMVYLQKENIIDESGMPKERFSAEFPKEGPSILRIQQVVRGDSAAYFCASSSESNTEAFFGQGTRLTVV.

The chain is built from TRBV7-9 and TRBJ2-4; 14 bases fit TRBD2. CDR3 length equals 17 residues. The V segment lost 9 bases and the J segment 6 bases; nucleotides outside the gene matches: 13. Germline CDR1 SEHNR, CDR2 FQNEAQ (reference sequence). The CDR3 DNA is TGTGCCAGTAGCCGACTAGCGGGAGGGCGGGGGCCAAACATTCAGTACTTC. Translating gives CASSRLAGGRGPNIQYF.

This clone showed up many times. The chain recombines TRBV10-2 with TRBJ2-2, with no clear D. The CDR3 length is 13 residues. Germline V gives CDR1 WSHSY, CDR2 SAAADI. Trimming removed 1 base at V and 5 bases at J, with 5 bases between. This CDR3 reads CASSELRTGELFF. The DNA for the CDR3 is TGCGCCAGCAGTGAGTTGAGGACCGGGGAGCTGTTTTTT.

The gene calls are TRBV29-1 and TRBJ2-5; TRBD2 matches 11 bases. Germline V gene sequence: CDR1 SQVTM, CDR2 ANQGSEA. CDR3 size: 14 residues. With V trimmed by 6 bases and J by 0 bases, 3 bases remained unmatched. Here the CDR3 reads CSVATSGNQETQYF. CDR3 bases: TGCAGCGTAGCGACTAGCGGGAACCAAGAGACCCAGTACTTC.

The sample holds a few counts of this clone. The chain uses TRBV7-2 and TRBJ2-7; 8 nucleotides match TRBD2. Per germline, CDR1 SGHTA and CDR2 FQGNSA. J lost 7 bases, V lost 1 base, and 15 bases had no gene match. This CDR3 has 17 amino acids. CDR3 nucleotides: TGTGCCAGCAGCTTAGTGGCTACGGGCGGGGGGCAAGGGGAGCAGTACTTC. Amino acid sequence: CASSLVATGGGQGEQYF.

This clone has a single count. The gene calls are TRBV10-1 and TRBJ1-5; 9 nucleotides agree with TRBD1. V dropped 7 bases and J dropped 0; count of bases not matched to a gene: 4. The CDR3 consists of 15 residues. Germline V CDR1 and CDR2: WNHNN, SYGVQD (reference sequence). The CDR3 nucleotides are TGCGCCAGCACGGACAGGGGACATAGCAATCAGCCCCAGCATTTT. This gives the protein CASTDRGHSNQPQHF.